Below are 16 T cell receptor beta chains sequenced from a single sample in a study of PD-1 blockade in classical Hodgkin lymphoma. Brentuximab vedotin exposure varied, and every patient relapsed after autologous stem cell transplantation. Negative selection with magnetic separation was used to purify CD4+ T cells from thawed PBMCs. Using immunoSEQ multiplex PCR, the repertoire was profiled, and TCRdb retains in-frame clones only, with some absent. The table has approximately 25,000 clones, more than 60% seen once; the top ten hold around 2.3%. Sequenced material: CD4+ T cells from blood, taken at baseline. Receptors were obtained from a human donor with classical Hodgkin lymphoma.

This chain links TRBV6-5 with TRBJ1-2, with D unclear. The CDR3 runs to 13 residues. Germline CDR1 and CDR2: MNHEY and SVGAGI. The V end was cut by 0 bases, the J end by 8 bases, with 10 bases between. The CDR3 here is CASSYSRERGYTF. The CDR3 coding sequence is TGTGCCAGCAGTTACTCGAGGGAAAGGGGCTACACCTTC.

The J gene is TRBJ2-7, the V gene TRBV19; D ambiguous. V was trimmed by 6 bases and J by 1 base, leaving 10 bases between them. The CDR3 is 13 amino acids. CDR1 LNHDA and CDR2 SQIVND come from the germline V gene (reference sequence). The CDR3 loop is CASSVQVSYEQYF. The CDR3 DNA reads TGTGCCAGTAGCGTCCAGGTGTCCTACGAGCAGTACTTC.

The CDR3 is CASSSTGILGYTF. The CDR3 DNA sequence: TGTGCCAGCAGTTCCACAGGGATTTTAGGCTACACCTTC. The chain couples TRBV6-5 to TRBJ1-2; D is possibly TRBD1 (6 bases). In germline, CDR1 is MNHEY, CDR2 SVGAGI. With 4 bases removed from V and 8 bases from J, the gap between germline ends came to 14 bases. This CDR3 spans 13 amino acids.

Only a few counts were recorded for this clone. V usage is TRBV15 and J usage is TRBJ1-1; D might be TRBD1 (5 bases). Germline CDR1 reads LNHNV; CDR2 reads YYDKDF (reference sequence). The CDR3 contains 14 residues. V was pared by 5 bases and J by 5 bases, with 15 bases between. CDR3 bases: TGTGCCACCAGCCGTGGTCAGGGTTGGACTGAAGCTTTCTTT. Its protein is CATSRGQGWTEAFF.

This clone was observed a handful of times. The J gene is TRBJ1-2, the V gene TRBV5-6; D not resolved. With 10 bases removed from V and 6 bases from J, the gap between germline ends came to 13 bases. Germline lookup yields CDR1 SGHDT and CDR2 YYEEEE. The CDR3 is 11 residues long. CDR3 region: CASRSSNGYTF. The CDR3 DNA sequence: TGTGCCTCCAGGAGTTCAAATGGCTACACCTTC. Variable domain in full (rest from reference TRBV5-6 and TRBJ1-2): DAGVTQSPTHLIKTRGQQVTLRCSPKSGHDTVSWYQQALGQGPQFIFQYYEEEERQRGNFPDRFSGHQFPNYSSELNVNALLLGDSALYLCASRSSNGYTFGSGTRLTVV.

The V gene is TRBV2, the J gene TRBJ1-1; D uncertain. The V and J ends lost 7 bases and 4 bases respectively, with 16 bases between them. Germline assignment: CDR1 SNHLY and CDR2 FYNNEI. CDR3 size: 14 residues. This CDR3 is CASTPGSWGTEAFF. The CDR3 coding sequence is TGTGCCAGCACCCCGGGGTCGTGGGGCACTGAAGCTTTCTTT.

This clone came up once. The genes are TRBV11-2 and TRBJ2-5, with 16 positions matching TRBD2. Trimming took 3 bases from V and 7 from J; bases not matched to a gene: 11. The CDR3 is made up of 18 amino acids. Looked up from germline, CDR1 is SGHAT and CDR2 is FQNNGV. The CDR3 DNA follows: TGTGCCAGCAGCTTCTCCGGGACTAGCGGGGGGGCCGGAGGGACCCAGTACTTC. Its translation is CASSFSGTSGGAGGTQYF.

The chain joins TRBV7-2 to TRBJ2-3, with 9 bases aligning to TRBD2. Trimming at V came to 2 bases and at J to 2 bases, leaving 11 bases not matched to a gene. This CDR3 is 18 amino acids long. Germline V lookup: CDR1 SGHTA, CDR2 FQGNSA. DNA for the CDR3: TGTGCCAGCAGCTTAAATAGACCTAGCGGGGACAACACAGATACGCAGTATTTT. Protein sequence: CASSLNRPSGDNTDTQYF.

This rearrangement joins TRBV6-6 to TRBJ2-7; 10 bases fit TRBD2. The CDR3 sequence is 16 residues long. With V trimmed by 0 bases and J by 1 base, 3 bases remained unmatched. CDR1 is MNHNY and CDR2 is SVGAGI in the germline V gene (reference sequence). The DNA of the CDR3 is TGTGCCAGCAGTTACTCCCAGCGGGGGGGTTCCTACGAGCAGTACTTC. Encoded protein: CASSYSQRGGSYEQYF.

This clone was seen a single time. The chain employs TRBV28 and TRBJ2-7; D may be TRBD1 (5 bases). The CDR3 sequence is 14 residues long. With 7 bases removed from V and 4 bases from J, the gap between germline ends came to 17 bases. CDR1 MDHEN and CDR2 SYDVKM come from the germline V gene. CDR3 protein: CASTVGALKYEQYF. As DNA, the CDR3 is TGTGCCAGCACCGTAGGGGCACTCAAGTACGAGCAGTACTTC.

The chain combines TRBV7-9 with TRBJ2-5; 12 bases map to TRBD2. The CDR3 consists of 16 residues. V was clipped by 5 bases and J by 5 bases; unmatched bases: 9. CDR1 SEHNR and CDR2 FQNEAQ come from the germline V gene (reference sequence). The CDR3 nucleotides read TGTGCCAGCAGCCCACTAGCGGGGGGATACGGGGAGACCCAGTACTTC. Encoded protein: CASSPLAGGYGETQYF. The whole variable domain, filled in from reference TRBV7-9 and TRBJ2-5, reads DTGVSQNPRHKITKRGQNVTFRCDPISEHNRLYWYRQTLGQGPEFLTYFQNEAQLEKSRLLSDRFSAERPKGSFSTLEIQRTEQGDSAMYLCASSPLAGGYGETQYFGPGTRLLVL.

The gene calls are TRBV27 and TRBJ1-6; 10 bases align to TRBD1. Germline V CDR1 and CDR2: MNHEY, SMNVEV (reference sequence). Unmatched junction bases numbered 2, after V lost 0 bases and J lost 9 bases. The CDR3 is made up of 15 amino acids. This CDR3 is CASSLSGDRGSPLHF. The DNA for the CDR3 is TGTGCCAGCAGTTTATCGGGGGACAGGGGTTCACCCCTCCACTTT.

This clone appeared once. The chain has TRBV11-2 and TRBJ2-6; tentatively, D is TRBD1 (6 bases). The V end was cut by 5 bases, the J end by 3 bases, with 14 bases between. The germline CDR1 and CDR2 sequences are SGHAT and FQNNGV. The CDR3 extends over 16 amino acids. CDR3 loop: CASSRLQGSGANVLTF. For the CDR3, the DNA is TGTGCCAGCAGCCGACTCCAGGGGAGTGGGGCCAACGTCCTGACTTTC. The full variable domain, rest sourced from reference TRBV11-2 and TRBJ2-6, is EAGVAQSPRYKIIEKRQSVAFWCNPISGHATLYWYQQILGQGPKLLIQFQNNGVVDDSQLPKDRFSAERLKGVDSTLKIQPAKLEDSAVYLCASSRLQGSGANVLTFGAGSRLTVL.

The chain has TRBV19 and TRBJ1-5, with a weak D call TRBD1 (5 bases). The germline V gene encodes CDR1 LNHDA and CDR2 SQIVND (reference sequence). This CDR3 has 13 residues. V dropped 5 bases and J dropped 3 bases, with 8 bases sitting between them. The CDR3 nucleotides are TGTGCCAGTAGTCAGGGTCACAATCAGCCCCAGCATTTT. Its translation is CASSQGHNQPQHF.

This rearrangement joins TRBV5-1 to TRBJ2-3; D may be TRBD1 (5 bases). The CDR3 length is 15 residues. Trimming cost V 0 bases and J 1 base, with 9 bases left between them. The germline V gene has CDR1 SGHRS and CDR2 YFSETQ. CDR3 bases: TGCGCCAGCAGCTTGGACAGGCCAGGCACAGATACGCAGTATTTT. Residues: CASSLDRPGTDTQYF. Looking up the rest from reference TRBV5-1 and TRBJ2-3 gives the full variable domain: KAGVTQTPRYLIKTRGQQVTLSCSPISGHRSVSWYQQTPGQGLQFLFEYFSETQRNKGNFPGRFSGRQFSNSRSEMNVSTLELGDSALYLCASSLDRPGTDTQYFGPGTRLTVL.

The J gene is TRBJ2-3, the V gene TRBV5-6, with a tentative D call TRBD2 (5 bases). The ends were cut back, 2 bases at V and 3 bases at J, with 7 bases in the middle. Per germline, CDR1 SGHDT and CDR2 YYEEEE. The CDR3 totals 13 residues. CDR3 DNA: TGTGCCAGCAGCTTCGGGGTGACAGATACGCAGTATTTT. Translated, it gives CASSFGVTDTQYF.